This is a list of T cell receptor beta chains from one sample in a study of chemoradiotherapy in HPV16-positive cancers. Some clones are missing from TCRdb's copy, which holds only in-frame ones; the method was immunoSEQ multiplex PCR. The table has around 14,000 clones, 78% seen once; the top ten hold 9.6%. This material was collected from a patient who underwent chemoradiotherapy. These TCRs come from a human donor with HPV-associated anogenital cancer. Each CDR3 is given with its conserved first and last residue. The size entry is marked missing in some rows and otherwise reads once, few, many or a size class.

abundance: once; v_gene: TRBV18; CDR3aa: CASSRGDSGNTIYF
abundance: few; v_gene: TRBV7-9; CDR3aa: CASSSQGGTEAFF
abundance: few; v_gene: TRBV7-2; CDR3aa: CASSAGTGGRQPQHF
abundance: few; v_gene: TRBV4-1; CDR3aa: CASSQPTRDRGLKLFF
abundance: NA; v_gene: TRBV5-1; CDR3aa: CASSPGPTSSGNTIYF
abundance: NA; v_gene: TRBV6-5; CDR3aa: CATARSRNSNQPQHF
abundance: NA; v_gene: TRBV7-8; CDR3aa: CASSLTGGNQPQHF
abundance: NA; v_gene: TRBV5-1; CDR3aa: CASSLETPNYGYTF
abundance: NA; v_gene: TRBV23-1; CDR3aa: CASSQSRQPPGLKLNEKLFF
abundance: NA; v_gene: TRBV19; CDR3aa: CASSGLRLEALHF
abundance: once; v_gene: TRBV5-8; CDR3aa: CASSWDRDYGYTF
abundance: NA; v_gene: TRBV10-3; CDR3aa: CAISDLGNQPQHF
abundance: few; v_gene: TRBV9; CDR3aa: CASSGEEQINEKLFF
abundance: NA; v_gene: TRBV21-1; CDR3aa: CASSTGAGTDSYEQYF
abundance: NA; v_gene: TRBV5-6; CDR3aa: CASSWGTETQYF
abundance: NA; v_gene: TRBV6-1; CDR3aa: CASSEAKGGIQETQYF
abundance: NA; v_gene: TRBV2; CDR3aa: CASHSGTDYTGELFF
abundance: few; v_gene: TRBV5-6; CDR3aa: CASSLVTANYGYTF
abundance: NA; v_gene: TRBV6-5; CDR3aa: CASSLREGSEQYF
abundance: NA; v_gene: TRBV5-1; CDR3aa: CASSYENSPLHF
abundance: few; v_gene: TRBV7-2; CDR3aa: CASSLGVGGANVLTF
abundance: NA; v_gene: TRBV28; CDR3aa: CATPIGLKTQETQYF
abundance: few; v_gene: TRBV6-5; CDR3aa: CAIWDGTEAFF
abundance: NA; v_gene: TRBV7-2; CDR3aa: CASSLPGLRQPQHF
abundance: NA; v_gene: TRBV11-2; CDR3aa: CASSYGLAGAAGTDTQYF
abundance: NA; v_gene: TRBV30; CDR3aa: CAWNSGSLFSSGNTIYF
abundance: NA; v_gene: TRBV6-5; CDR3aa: CASSRHPYEQYF
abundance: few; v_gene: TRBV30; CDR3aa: CAWSVRVHDTIYF
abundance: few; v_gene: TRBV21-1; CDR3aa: CASSKEGDRKRSYEQYF
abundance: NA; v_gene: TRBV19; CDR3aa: CASSTAWTSEAFF
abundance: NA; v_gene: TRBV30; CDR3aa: CAWSLPGFEAFF
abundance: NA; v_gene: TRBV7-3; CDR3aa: CASSPRGVSYNEQFF
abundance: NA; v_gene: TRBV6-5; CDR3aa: CASSYGAGAWSGGYTF
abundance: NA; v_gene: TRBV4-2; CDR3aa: CASSQGWNTGELFF
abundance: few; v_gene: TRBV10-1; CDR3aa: CASSELSGAEGNTIYF
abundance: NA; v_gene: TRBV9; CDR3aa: CASSVARAGGVGETQYF
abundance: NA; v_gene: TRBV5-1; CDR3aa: CASSLTPISGNTIYF
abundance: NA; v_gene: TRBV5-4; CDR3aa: CASSLGPGWSGSYGYTF